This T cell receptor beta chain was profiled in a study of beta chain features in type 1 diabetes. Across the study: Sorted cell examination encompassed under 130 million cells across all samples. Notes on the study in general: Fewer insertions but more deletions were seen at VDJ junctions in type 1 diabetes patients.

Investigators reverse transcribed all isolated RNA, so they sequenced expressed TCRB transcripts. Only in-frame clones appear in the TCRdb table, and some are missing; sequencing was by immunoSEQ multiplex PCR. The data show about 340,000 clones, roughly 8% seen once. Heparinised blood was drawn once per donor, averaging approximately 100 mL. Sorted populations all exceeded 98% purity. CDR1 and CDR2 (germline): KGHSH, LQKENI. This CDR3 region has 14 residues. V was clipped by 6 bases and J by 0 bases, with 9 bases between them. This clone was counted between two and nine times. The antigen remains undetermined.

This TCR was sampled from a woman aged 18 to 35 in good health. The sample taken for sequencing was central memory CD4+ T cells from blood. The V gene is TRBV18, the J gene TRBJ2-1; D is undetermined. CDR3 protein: CASSRADSYNEQFF. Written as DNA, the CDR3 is TGTGCCAGCTCCCGGGCTGACTCCTACAATGAGCAGTTCTTC.